These 2 T cell receptor beta chains came from one sample sequenced in a study of response to subunit inactivated influenza vaccine. TCRdb reanalysed the RT-PCR reads using MiXCR and keeps one entry per CDR3 protein. The table includes around 750,000 distinct CDR3 sequences, 21% detected once. The sequencing here drew on PBMCs from blood, taken more than 4 days after vaccination. The receptors come from a man aged 50 to 59 who received an inactivated influenza vaccine.

J is TRBJ2-3 and V is TRBV20-1; a possible D gene is TRBD2 (6 bases). CDR1 and CDR2 from the germline V gene are DFQATT and SNEGSKA (reference sequence). The V gene lost 3 bases and the J gene lost 2 bases, with 9 bases spanning the gap. The CDR3 covers 13 residues. CDR3 loop: CSASPSDTDTQYF. CDR3 nucleotides: TGCAGTGCTAGTCCTAGCGACACAGATACGCAGTATTTT.

By sample fraction, this clonotype is medium-sized. This chain uses TRBV5-1 with TRBJ2-1; D is perhaps TRBD1 (5 bases). Germline V gene sequence: CDR1 SGHRS, CDR2 YFSETQ. The CDR3 loop spans 13 amino acids. V gave up 0 bases and J gave up 4 bases, with 5 bases separating them. The CDR3 sequence is CASSLGQYNEQFF. The CDR3 coding sequence is TGCGCCAGCAGCTTGGGACAGTACAATGAGCAGTTCTTC.